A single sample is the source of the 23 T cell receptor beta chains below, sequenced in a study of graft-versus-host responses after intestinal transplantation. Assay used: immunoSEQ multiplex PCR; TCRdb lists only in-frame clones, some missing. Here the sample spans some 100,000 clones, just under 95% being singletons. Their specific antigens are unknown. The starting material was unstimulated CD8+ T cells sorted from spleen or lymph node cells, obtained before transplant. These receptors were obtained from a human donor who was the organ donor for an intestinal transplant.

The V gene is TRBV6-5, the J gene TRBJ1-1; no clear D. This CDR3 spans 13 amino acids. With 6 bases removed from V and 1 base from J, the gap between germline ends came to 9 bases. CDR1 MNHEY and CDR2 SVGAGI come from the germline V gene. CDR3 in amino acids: CASRYVWNTEAFF. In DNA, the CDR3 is TGTGCCAGCAGGTATGTTTGGAACACTGAAGCTTTCTTT.

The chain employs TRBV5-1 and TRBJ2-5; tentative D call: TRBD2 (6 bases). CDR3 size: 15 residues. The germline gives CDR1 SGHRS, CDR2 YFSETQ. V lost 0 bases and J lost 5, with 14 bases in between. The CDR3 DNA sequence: TGCGCCAGCAGCTTGGTCTGGCGCGGAGGGGAGACCCAGTACTTC. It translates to CASSLVWRGGETQYF.

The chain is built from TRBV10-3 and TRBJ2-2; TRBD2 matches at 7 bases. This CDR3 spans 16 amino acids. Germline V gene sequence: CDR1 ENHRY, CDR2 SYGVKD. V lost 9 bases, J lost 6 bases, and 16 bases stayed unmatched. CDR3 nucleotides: TGTGCCATGAGTCTAGCGGAGCTCCACCCTGCCGGGGAGCTGTTTTTT. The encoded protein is CAMSLAELHPAGELFF.

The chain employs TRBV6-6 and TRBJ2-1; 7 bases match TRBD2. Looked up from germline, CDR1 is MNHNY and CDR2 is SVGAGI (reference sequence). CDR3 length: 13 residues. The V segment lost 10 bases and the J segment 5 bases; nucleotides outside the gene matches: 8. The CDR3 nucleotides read TGTGCCACGGATCTTGGGGGGGACAATGAGCAGTTCTTC. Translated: CATDLGGDNEQFF.

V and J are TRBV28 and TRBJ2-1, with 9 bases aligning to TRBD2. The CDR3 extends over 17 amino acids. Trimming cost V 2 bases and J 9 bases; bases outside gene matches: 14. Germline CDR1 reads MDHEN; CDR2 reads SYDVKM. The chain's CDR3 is CASSLKSGLAFEVEQFF. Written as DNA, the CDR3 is TGTGCCAGCAGTTTAAAGTCTGGACTAGCGTTTGAAGTTGAGCAGTTCTTC.

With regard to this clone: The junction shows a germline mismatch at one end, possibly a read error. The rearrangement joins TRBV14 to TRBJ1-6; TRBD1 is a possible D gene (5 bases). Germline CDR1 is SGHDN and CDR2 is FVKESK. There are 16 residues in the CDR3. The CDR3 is CASSQYNQGYSSPLHF. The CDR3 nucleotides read TGTGCCAGCAGCCAATATAACCAGGGTTATAGTTCACCCCTCCACTTT.

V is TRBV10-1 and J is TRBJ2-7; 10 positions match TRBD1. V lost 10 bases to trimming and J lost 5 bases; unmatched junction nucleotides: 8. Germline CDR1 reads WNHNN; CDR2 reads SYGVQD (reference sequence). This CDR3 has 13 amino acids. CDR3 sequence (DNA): TGCGCCACCGCCCGGGACAGGGGCGACGAGCAGTACTTC. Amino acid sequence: CATARDRGDEQYF.

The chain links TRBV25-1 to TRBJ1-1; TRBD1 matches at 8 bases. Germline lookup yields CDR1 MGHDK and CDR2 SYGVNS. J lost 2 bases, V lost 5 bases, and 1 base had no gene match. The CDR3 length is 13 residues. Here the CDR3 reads CASSQGANTEAFF. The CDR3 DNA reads TGTGCCAGCAGTCAGGGGGCAAACACTGAAGCTTTCTTT.

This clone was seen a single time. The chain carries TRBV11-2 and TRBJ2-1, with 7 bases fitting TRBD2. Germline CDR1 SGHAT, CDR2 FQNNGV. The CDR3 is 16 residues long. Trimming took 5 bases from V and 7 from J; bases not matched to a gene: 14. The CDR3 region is CASSVVRLARLNEQFF. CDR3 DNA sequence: TGTGCCAGCAGCGTCGTGCGACTAGCACGCCTTAATGAGCAGTTCTTC.

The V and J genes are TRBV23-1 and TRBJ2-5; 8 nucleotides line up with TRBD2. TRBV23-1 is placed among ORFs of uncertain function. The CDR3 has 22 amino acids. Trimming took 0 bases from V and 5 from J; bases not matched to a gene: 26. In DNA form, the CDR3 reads TGCGCCAGCAGTCAATCGAGAGGGGAGTTGGCGGGAGGAGGTCGGTTTTTGGAGACCCAGTACTTC. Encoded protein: CASSQSRGELAGGGRFLETQYF.

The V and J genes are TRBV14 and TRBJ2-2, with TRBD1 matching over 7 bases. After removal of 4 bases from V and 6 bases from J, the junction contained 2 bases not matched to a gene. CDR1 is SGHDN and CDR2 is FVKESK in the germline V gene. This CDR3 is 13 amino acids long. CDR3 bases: TGTGCCAGCAGCCCCACAGGGGCCGGGGAGCTGTTTTTT. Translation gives CASSPTGAGELFF.

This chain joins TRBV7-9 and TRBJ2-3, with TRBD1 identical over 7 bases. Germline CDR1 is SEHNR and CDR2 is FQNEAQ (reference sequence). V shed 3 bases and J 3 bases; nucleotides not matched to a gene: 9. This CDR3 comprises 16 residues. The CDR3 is CASSLRGGPLTDTQYF. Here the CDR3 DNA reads TGTGCCAGCAGCTTGCGAGGGGGCCCTCTAACAGATACGCAGTATTTT.

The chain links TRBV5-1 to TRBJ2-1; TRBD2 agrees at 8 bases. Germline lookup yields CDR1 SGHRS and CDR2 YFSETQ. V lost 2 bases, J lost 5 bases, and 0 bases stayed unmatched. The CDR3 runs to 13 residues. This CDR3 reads CASSLLADNEQFF. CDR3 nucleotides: TGCGCCAGCAGCTTACTAGCGGACAATGAGCAGTTCTTC.

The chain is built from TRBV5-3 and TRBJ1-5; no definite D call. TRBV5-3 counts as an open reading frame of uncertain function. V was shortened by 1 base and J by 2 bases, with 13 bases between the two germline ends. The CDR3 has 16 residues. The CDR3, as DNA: TGTGCCAGAAGCTTGTTTTGTGGAGCCGGCAATCAGCCCCAGCATTTT. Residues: CARSLFCGAGNQPQHF.

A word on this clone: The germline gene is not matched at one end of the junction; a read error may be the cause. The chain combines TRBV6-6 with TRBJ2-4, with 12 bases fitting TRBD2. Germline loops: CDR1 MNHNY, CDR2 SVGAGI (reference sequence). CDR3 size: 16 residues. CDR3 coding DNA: TGTACCAGCAGTCCGGGACTAGCGGGAGCCAAAAACATTCAGTACTTC. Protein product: CTSSPGLAGAKNIQYF.

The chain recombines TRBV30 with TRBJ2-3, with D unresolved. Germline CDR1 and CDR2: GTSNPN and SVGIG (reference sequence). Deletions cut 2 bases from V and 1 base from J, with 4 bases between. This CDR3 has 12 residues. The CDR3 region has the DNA TGTGCCTGGAGTCCTGGCACAGATACGCAGTATTTT. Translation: CAWSPGTDTQYF. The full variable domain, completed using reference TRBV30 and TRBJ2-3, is SQTIHQWPATLVQPVGSPLSLECTVEGTSNPNLYWYRQAAGRGLQLLFYSVGIGQISSEVPQNLSASRPQDRQFILSSKKLLLSDSGFYLCAWSPGTDTQYFGPGTRLTVL.

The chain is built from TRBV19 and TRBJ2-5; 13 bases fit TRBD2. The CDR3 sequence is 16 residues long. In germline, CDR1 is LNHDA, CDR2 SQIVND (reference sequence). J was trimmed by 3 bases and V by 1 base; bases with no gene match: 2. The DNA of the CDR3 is TGTGCCAGTAGTATAGTCGGGACTAGCGGGAAAGAGACCCAGTACTTC. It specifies CASSIVGTSGKETQYF.

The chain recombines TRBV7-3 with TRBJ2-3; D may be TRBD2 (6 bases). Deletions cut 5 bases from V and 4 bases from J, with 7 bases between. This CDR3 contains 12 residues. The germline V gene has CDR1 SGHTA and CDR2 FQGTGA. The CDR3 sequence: CASSPGADTQYF. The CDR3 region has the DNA TGTGCCAGCAGCCCGGGAGCAGATACGCAGTATTTT.

The DNA for the CDR3 is TGTGCCAGCGGGAGACAGGGAGGTCGTCATCAGCCCCAGCATTTT. Its protein product is CASGRQGGRHQPQHF. V and J are TRBV2 and TRBJ1-5, with 7 bases lining up with TRBD1. After removal of 8 bases from V and 5 bases from J, the junction contained 12 bases not matched to a gene. This CDR3 has 15 residues. CDR1 SNHLY and CDR2 FYNNEI come from the germline V gene.

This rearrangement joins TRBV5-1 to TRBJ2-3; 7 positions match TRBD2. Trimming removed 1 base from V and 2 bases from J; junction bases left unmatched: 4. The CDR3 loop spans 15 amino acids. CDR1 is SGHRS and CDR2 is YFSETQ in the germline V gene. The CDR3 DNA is TGCGCCAGCAGCTTGCCTAGCGGTTACACAGATACGCAGTATTTT. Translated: CASSLPSGYTDTQYF. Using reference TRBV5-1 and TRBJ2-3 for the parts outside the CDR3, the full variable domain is KAGVTQTPRYLIKTRGQQVTLSCSPISGHRSVSWYQQTPGQGLQFLFEYFSETQRNKGNFPGRFSGRQFSNSRSEMNVSTLELGDSALYLCASSLPSGYTDTQYFGPGTRLTVL.

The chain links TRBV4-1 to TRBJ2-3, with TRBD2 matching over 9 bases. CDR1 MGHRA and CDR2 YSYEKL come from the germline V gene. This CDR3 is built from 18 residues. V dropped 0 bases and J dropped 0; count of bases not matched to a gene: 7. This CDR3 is CASSQDARLAESTDTQYF. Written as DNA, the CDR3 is TGCGCCAGCAGCCAAGACGCCAGACTAGCGGAAAGCACAGATACGCAGTATTTT.

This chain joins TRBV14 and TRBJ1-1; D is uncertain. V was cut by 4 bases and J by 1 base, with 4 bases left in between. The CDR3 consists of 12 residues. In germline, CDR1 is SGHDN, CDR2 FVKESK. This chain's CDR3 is CASSRQNTEAFF. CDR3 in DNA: TGTGCCAGCAGCCGGCAGAACACTGAAGCTTTCTTT.

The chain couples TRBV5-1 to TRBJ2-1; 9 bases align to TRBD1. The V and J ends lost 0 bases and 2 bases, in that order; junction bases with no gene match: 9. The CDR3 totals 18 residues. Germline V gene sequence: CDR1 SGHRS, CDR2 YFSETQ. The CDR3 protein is CASSLDTGGRGAYNEQFF. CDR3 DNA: TGCGCCAGCAGCTTGGATACAGGGGGCAGAGGAGCCTACAATGAGCAGTTCTTC.